This T cell receptor beta chain was sequenced in a study of T cells in Graves' hyperthyroidism and ophthalmopathy. The investigators amplified TCR beta CDR3 regions from RNA transcripts. TCR CDR3 regions were first amplified by RT-PCR with HTBI primers. TCRdb re-called the multiplex PCR reads through MiXCR, storing one row per CDR3 protein. This sample carries around 500,000 distinct CDR3 sequences, 16% of them seen once, and the ten largest clones take about 29%. The germline gives CDR1 LNHDA, CDR2 SQIVND (reference sequence). V was pared by 0 bases and J by 6 bases, with 14 bases between. The CDR3 extends over 15 amino acids.

The sequenced sample consisted of blood. The receptor's source is a woman aged 25 to 39 with Graves' ophthalmopathy. The V call is TRBV19, the J call TRBJ1-2; a possible D gene is TRBD1 (5 bases). The CDR3 region has the DNA TGTGCCAGTAGTATAGATGGCGGGACCATAAATGGCTACACCTTC. As protein: CASSIDGGTINGYTF. Drawing the rest from reference TRBV19 and TRBJ1-2, the complete variable domain is DGGITQSPKYLFRKEGQNVTLSCEQNLNHDAMYWYRQDPGQGLRLIYYSQIVNDFQKGDIAEGYSVSREKKESFPLTVTSAQKNPTAFYLCASSIDGGTINGYTFGSGTRLTVV.